This T cell receptor beta chain was documented in a study of OX40 agonist ivuxolimab in advanced cancers. About the investigation overall: Ivuxolimab was a fully human IgG2 agonistic monoclonal antibody targeting the costimulatory receptor OX40 (CD134). The point of sequencing TCRbeta in the periphery was to test whether ivuxolimab changed TCR sequence diversity and drove clonal T-cell expansion. Partial responses were achieved by three dose-escalation patients, of whom one had hepatocellular carcinoma and two had cutaneous melanoma. Prior anti-PD-1, anti-PD-L1 or anti-CTLA-4 therapy was permitted, and checkpoint inhibitors had been received by under 50% of dose-escalation patients. In the dose-escalation cohort, 70% to 85% of patients were male, and the mean age was around 65 years with a range of 23 to 79. Intravenous ivuxolimab was administered to patients every 2 weeks at six dose levels: 0.01, 0.1, 0.3, 1.5, 3 and 10 mg/kg. Of the approximately 50 dose-escalation patients, hepatocellular carcinoma was present in approximately 20, melanoma in some 15, renal cell carcinoma in 9 and head and neck cancer in 9. The monotherapy dose-escalation portion (N ≈ 55 patients) of the phase I ivuxolimab trial is reported in the paper.

In its sample, this clone comes out as medium-sized (0.01 to 0.1%). Its specific antigen is unknown. No much larger clone is present one base from it, and per-base qualities are unavailable. Other DNA sequences in the same sample also yield this CDR3. Study-level results and caveats: At doses of 0.1 to 3.0 mg/kg, clonal expansion of both CD4+ and CD8+ blood T cells was observed from baseline to week 6. Partial responders in the 0.1-3.0 mg/kg groups had among the lowest normalized peripheral clonal expansion, especially among CD8+ T cells. Antigen specificity was not determined for the clonally expanded peripheral T cells. Low levels of normalized T-cell clonal expansion were also seen in some patients who did not respond. After ivuxolimab, expanded clones were on average more numerous among CD8+ T cells than among CD4+ T cells.

Genomic DNA was extracted from sorted cells for sequencing of the TCRbeta CDR3 region. TCRbeta CDR3 regions were sequenced using the immunoSEQ Assay. This immuneACCESS table, as held by TCRdb, lists in-frame sequences with V and J called but not all clones. Of the missing ones, under half trace to an unresolved V gene in checked studies; the others have no known cause. Counted in this sample were just under 85,000 clones; around 85% of them appeared once. Approximately 7% of the sample rests with the top ten. Patients with a history of autoimmune disease or receiving systemic immunosuppression were excluded from the trial. In every dose cohort, peripheral blood was drawn for TCR sequencing at baseline, cycle 4 day 1, and cycle 7 day 1. The samples were taken from a phase I, first-in-human, multicenter, open-label dose-escalation trial of ivuxolimab. Adults with locally advanced or metastatic melanoma, renal cell, hepatocellular, or head and neck squamous cell carcinoma were enrolled in the trial. Before TCR sequencing, CD4+ and CD8+ T cells were separately sorted from peripheral blood.

The CDR3 goes from the cysteine to the phenylalanine over 13 residues. The sequence is cut down to CDR3 DNA, 39 bases in frame from base 1. Taken from the germline V gene (reference sequence), the CDR1 and CDR2 loops are LNHDA and SQIVND. For this chain, trimming is 5 bases at the V end and 6 bases at the J end, and the number of junction bases without a gene match is 3. The input for sequencing was CD4+ or CD8+ T cells sorted from blood, taken in a trial of the OX40 agonist ivuxolimab. Recombination joined TRBV19 with TRBJ1-2; 10 of the junction bases match TRBD1. The receptor's source is an adult with an advanced solid tumor such as melanoma, head and neck, liver or kidney cancer. In nucleotides, the sequence is TGTGCCAGTAGTCGGGGACAGGGGAATGGCTACACCTTC. This is translated as CASSRGQGNGYTF.